What follows is one TCR beta chain and its context. Assay: immunoSEQ multiplex PCR; the TCRdb copy retains only in-frame clones and omits some. The table includes some 97,000 clones, approximately 80% detected once. The sample comes from a study of PD-1 blockade in mismatch repair-deficient tumors. V lost 2 bases and J 5 bases, leaving 9 bases between the germline ends. This CDR3 spans 13 amino acids. Germline V gene sequence: CDR1 SGHRS, CDR2 YFSETQ. This sequence was found in an adult with mismatch repair-deficient cancer. The specimen was peripheral blood, collected 30 to 36 weeks after starting pembrolizumab. The rearrangement links TRBV5-1 to TRBJ2-3; perhaps TRBD1 as D (7 bases). DNA of the CDR3: TGCGCCAGCAGCTTCCAGGGGGGAGATACGCAGTATTTT. This encodes CASSFQGGDTQYF.